This T cell receptor beta chain comes out of a study of OX40 agonist ivuxolimab in advanced cancers. TCRdb's copy holds only in-frame clones and misses some; the assay was immunoSEQ multiplex PCR. The data hold roughly 11,000 clones, with 70% to 80% observed a single time. Source: CD4+ or CD8+ T cells sorted from blood, taken in a trial of the OX40 agonist ivuxolimab. The source of this sequence is an adult with an advanced solid tumor such as melanoma, head and neck, liver or kidney cancer.

CDR3 loop: CASDRDKTQYF. The CDR3 DNA follows: TGTGCCAGCGACAGGGACAAGACCCAGTACTTC. The chain links TRBV6-1 to TRBJ2-5; 7 bases align to TRBD1. The ends lost 8 bases at V and 6 bases at J; junction bases unmatched: 3. In germline, CDR1 is MNHNS, CDR2 SASEGT. The CDR3 runs to 11 residues.